A selection of T cell receptor beta chains follows, all from one sample in a study of blood T cell repertoires in COVID-19. TCRdb's table, derived via immunoSEQ multiplex PCR, lists solely in-frame clones and lacks some. The sample has over 100,000 clones, 85% seen once. The sequenced sample consisted of peripheral blood. These receptors were collected from an elderly man with acute or convalescent COVID-19. Each CDR3 is given without its conserved first and last residue.

V gene	J gene	CDR3 protein
TRBV5-1	TRBJ1-1	ASSLSSSNTEAF
TRBV4-1	TRBJ2-7	ASSQAPGLAAYEQY
TRBV30	TRBJ1-2	AWSALPDSYGYT
TRBV5-1	TRBJ2-7	ASSPTGDRSYEQY
TRBV14	TRBJ1-2	ASSHYRGLGGYT
TRBV5-1	TRBJ1-4	ASSPGDSREKLF
TRBV7-3	TRBJ2-7	ASSRGTGTYEQY
TRBV7-2	TRBJ2-5	ASSHSGRGETQY
TRBV5-5	TRBJ2-2	ASSFPQGLNTGELF
TRBV7-2	TRBJ2-7	ASMLAGGPLYEQY
TRBV10-1	TRBJ2-5	ASSGSGVGETQY
TRBV6-1	TRBJ1-3	ASSESLGNTIY